Listed below are T cell receptor beta chains from one sample, sequenced in a study of T-cell memory formation after mild COVID-19. TCRdb re-derived calls from the 5' RACE reads in MiXCR, one entry per CDR3 protein. In the table there are 150,000 or so distinct CDR3 sequences, 9.5% to 13% of which are singletons. The sequencing input was PBMCs or a T cell subset sorted from them (not recorded which). Source of these receptors: a man aged 18 to 29 who had mild COVID-19 (a few samples of this study predate the infection). Cell type and time point are not known. The CDR3 runs from the conserved cysteine through the conserved F or W. Fields, in order: clone size, V gene, CDR3 protein. Not every row has a clone size; where given, it reads once, few, many or a size class.

>many|TRBV5-6
CASSPWADTQYF
>few|TRBV12-3/TRBV12-4
CASSSREGGETQYF
>.|TRBV20-1
CSAGHDRDSGNTIYF
>few|TRBV4-1
CASSHNTGDGQPQHF
>few|TRBV6-1
CASESGGTYNEQFF
>.|TRBV5-5
CASSLVVGLRLYGYTF
>.|TRBV7-6
CASSPGQGPGGELFF
>many|TRBV5-5
CASSFAAGDNQPQHF
>many|TRBV7-2
CASSRGQSSYNEQFF
>few|TRBV6-6
CASSYETGGSPLHF
>many|TRBV3-1
CASSLNLEETQYF
>few|TRBV5-1
CASSLGVGGGTDTQYF
>.|TRBV7-3
CASSPGGSNRNEQFF
>.|TRBV29-1
CSAASAEAFF
>few|TRBV20-1
CSASTPWDTQYF
>few|TRBV4-3
CASSQVPETAKRGYTF
>many|TRBV20-1
CSARGLAGETNTGELFF